This T cell receptor beta chain is from a study of CD8 T cells in ankylosing spondylitis. The study, taken as a whole, reports: A TCR beta motif of 7 or 8 highly homologous variants appeared characteristic of ankylosing spondylitis blood. The authors found the disease-linked clones to be CD8+ and relatively rare in peripheral blood. Reactive arthritis synovial fluid and blood previously showed some of these motif variants. Matched ankylosing spondylitis synovial fluid reportedly showed significant enrichment of disease-linked clones.

The CDR3 consists of 14 residues. Trimming pared 1 base from V and 3 bases from J, leaving 9 bases between. CDR1 and CDR2 from the germline V gene are SEHNR and FQNEAQ (reference sequence). TCRdb called the 5' RACE reads again in MiXCR, with one record for every CDR3 protein. Here the sample spans approximately 500,000 distinct CDR3 sequences, roughly 13% being singletons. Notes on this clonotype: Its target is not known.

Material for sequencing was blood, either unsorted or a sorted T cell fraction (not recorded which). The sequence was obtained from a male donor with ankylosing spondylitis. V and J are TRBV7-9 and TRBJ1-2; D not resolved. In nucleotides, the CDR3 is TGTGCCAGCAGCTTAGGCGATATAGACTATGGCTACACCTTC. It is translated as CASSLGDIDYGYTF.